Listed here is a single T cell receptor beta chain. Antigen unknown. The data originate from a study of CD8+ T cells in alopecia areata. Study conclusions and caveats: Scalp lesions, especially in alopecia totalis/universalis, had higher clonality than normal scalp.

Sequencing used cDNA as its template, made by extracting RNA and reverse transcribing it. Libraries were prepared by immunoSEQ multiplex PCR; TCRdb keeps only in-frame clonotypes and omits some of them. Of tens of thousands of clones listed, roughly 47% were seen once; the top ten hold 5.7%. V lost 1 base to trimming and J lost 8 bases, with 8 bases between them. CDR3 length: 12 amino acids. Germline-derived CDR1 and CDR2 are PRHDT and FYEKMQ (reference sequence). The chain has TRBV13 and TRBJ1-1; D ambiguous. The sample consisted of NKG2D-high CD8+ T cells sorted from blood. The clonotype originates from a human donor with alopecia areata. The CDR3 protein is CASSLVGHEAFF. The DNA of the CDR3 is TGTGCCAGCAGCTTAGTTGGGCACGAAGCTTTCTTT.